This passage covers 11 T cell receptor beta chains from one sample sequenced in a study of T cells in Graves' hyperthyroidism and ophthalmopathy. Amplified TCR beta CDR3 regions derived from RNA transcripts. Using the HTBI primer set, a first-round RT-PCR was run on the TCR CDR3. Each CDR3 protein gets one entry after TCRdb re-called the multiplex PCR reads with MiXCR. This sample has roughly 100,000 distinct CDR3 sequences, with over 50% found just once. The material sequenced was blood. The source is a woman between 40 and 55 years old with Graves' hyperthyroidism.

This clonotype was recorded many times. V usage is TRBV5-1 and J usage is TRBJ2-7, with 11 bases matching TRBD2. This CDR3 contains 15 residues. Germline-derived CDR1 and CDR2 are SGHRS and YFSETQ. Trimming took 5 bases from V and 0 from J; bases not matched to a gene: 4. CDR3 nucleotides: TGCGCCAGCAGGCTGACTAGCGGGATCTCCTACGAGCAGTACTTC. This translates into CASRLTSGISYEQYF.

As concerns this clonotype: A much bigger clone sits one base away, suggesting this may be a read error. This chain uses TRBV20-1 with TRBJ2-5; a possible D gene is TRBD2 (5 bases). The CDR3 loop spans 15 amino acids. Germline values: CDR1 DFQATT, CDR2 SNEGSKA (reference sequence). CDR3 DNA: TGCAGTGCTATAAAGAAAAGGACTGGCCGAGAGGCCCAGTACTTC. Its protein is CSAIKKRTGREAQYF.

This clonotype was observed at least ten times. In DNA, the CDR3 is TGCAGTGCTAGAGGTCCGGGGCTCCACTCTGGAAACACCATATATTTT. Translated: CSARGPGLHSGNTIYF. The chain combines TRBV20-1 with TRBJ1-3; tentative D call: TRBD1 (5 bases). V was shortened by 1 base and J by 0 bases, with 13 bases between the two germline ends. Per the germline V gene, CDR1 is DFQATT and CDR2 is SNEGSKA (reference sequence). There are 16 residues in the CDR3.

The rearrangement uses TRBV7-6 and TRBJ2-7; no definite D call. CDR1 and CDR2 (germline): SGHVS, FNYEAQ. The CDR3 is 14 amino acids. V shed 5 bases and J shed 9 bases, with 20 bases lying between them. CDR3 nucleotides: TGTGCCAGCAGCGTTGAACCCACTTTCGGACGGCAGTACTTC. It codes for CASSVEPTFGRQYF.

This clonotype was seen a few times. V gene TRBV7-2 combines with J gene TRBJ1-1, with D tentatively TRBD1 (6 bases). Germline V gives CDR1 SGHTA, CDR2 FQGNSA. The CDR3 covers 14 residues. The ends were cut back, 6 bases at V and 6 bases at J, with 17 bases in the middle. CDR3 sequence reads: CASSLGGAGPEAFF. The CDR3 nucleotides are TGTGCCAGCAGTTTGGGGGGCGCGGGACCTGAAGCTTTCTTT.

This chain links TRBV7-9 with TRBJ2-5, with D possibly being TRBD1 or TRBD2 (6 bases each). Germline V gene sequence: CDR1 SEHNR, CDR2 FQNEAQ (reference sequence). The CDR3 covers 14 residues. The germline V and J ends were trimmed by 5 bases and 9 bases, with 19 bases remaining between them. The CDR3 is CASSQADSAGPQYF. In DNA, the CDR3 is TGTGCCAGCAGCCAAGCGGACAGCGCGGGGCCCCAGTACTTC. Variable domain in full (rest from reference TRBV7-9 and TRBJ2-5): DTGVSQNPRHKITKRGQNVTFRCDPISEHNRLYWYRQTLGQGPEFLTYFQNEAQLEKSRLLSDRFSAERPKGSFSTLEIQRTEQGDSAMYLCASSQADSAGPQYFGPGTRLLVL.

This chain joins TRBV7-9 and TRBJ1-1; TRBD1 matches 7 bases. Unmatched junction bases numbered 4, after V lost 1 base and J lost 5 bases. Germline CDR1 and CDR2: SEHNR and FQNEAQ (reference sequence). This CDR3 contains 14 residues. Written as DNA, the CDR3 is TGTGCCAGCAGCTTAGAGGACAGGCGGACTGAAGCTTTCTTT. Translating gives CASSLEDRRTEAFF.

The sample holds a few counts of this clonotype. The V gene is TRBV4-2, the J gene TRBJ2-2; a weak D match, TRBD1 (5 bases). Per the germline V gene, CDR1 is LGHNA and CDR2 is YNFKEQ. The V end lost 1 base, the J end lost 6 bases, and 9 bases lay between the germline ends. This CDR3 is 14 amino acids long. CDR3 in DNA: TGTGCCAGCAGCCAAGGAGACAGCGCCGGGGAGCTGTTTTTT. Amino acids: CASSQGDSAGELFF.

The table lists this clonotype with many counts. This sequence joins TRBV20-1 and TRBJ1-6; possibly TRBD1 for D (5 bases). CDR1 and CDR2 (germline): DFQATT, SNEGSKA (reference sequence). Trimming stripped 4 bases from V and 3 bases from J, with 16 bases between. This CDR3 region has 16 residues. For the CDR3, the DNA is TGCAGTGCTAAAGGGGAATCGAGACTCTATAATTCACCCCTCCACTTT. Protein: CSAKGESRLYNSPLHF.

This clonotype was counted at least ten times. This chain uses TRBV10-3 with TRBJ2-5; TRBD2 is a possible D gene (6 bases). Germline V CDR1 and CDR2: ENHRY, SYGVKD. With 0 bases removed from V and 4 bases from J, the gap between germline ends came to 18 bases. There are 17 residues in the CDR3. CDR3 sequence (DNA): TGTGCCATCAGTGAGTCGACTCGGGGGACGTGGTTAGAGACCCAGTACTTC. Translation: CAISESTRGTWLETQYF.

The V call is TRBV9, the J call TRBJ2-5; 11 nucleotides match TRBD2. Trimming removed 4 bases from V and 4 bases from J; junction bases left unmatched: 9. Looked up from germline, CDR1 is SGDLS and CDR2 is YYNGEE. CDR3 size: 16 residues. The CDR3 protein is CASSYVAGGGGETQYF. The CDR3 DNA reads TGTGCCAGCAGCTACGTAGCGGGAGGGGGAGGAGAGACCCAGTACTTC.